This T cell receptor (beta chain) was sequenced in a study of metastatic and nonmetastatic thyroid tumors. About the study: Across peripheral blood and tumor or nodule tissue samples taken from malignant and benign thyroid patients, the repertoires were compared with one another. The study's findings and limits: It was reported that TCR beta diversity was significantly higher in malignant thyroid tumors than benign nodules, in blood and tumor.

Treatment of any kind had been given to no patient before thyroid surgery. This clone was found many times. The antigen remains unidentified. The sample contains more than one DNA sequence encoding this CDR3. Germline CDR1 and CDR2: SGHNT and YYREEE (reference sequence). The V gene lost 2 bases and the J gene lost 5 bases, with 8 bases spanning the gap. The CDR3 extends over 13 amino acids. In the original processing: In papillary thyroid cancer, a distant-metastasis classifier was built using CDR3 differences across clinicopathological groups. TCRdb re-called the PCR reads via MiXCR. TCRdb, rather than the study authors, made the V and J calls. The table has 30,000 to 35,000 clones, roughly a sixth seen once.

The sequencing sample was made of blood. This clonotype was obtained from a female donor with papillary thyroid cancer or a benign thyroid nodule (not recorded which). Some clones in this sample may be carry-over from other donors' samples. V is TRBV5-4 and J is TRBJ2-4; D is perhaps TRBD1 (6 bases). The CDR3 nucleotides are TGTGCCAGCAGCTTAGGGGGTGAAAACATTCAGTACTTC. Translating it yields CASSLGGENIQYF.